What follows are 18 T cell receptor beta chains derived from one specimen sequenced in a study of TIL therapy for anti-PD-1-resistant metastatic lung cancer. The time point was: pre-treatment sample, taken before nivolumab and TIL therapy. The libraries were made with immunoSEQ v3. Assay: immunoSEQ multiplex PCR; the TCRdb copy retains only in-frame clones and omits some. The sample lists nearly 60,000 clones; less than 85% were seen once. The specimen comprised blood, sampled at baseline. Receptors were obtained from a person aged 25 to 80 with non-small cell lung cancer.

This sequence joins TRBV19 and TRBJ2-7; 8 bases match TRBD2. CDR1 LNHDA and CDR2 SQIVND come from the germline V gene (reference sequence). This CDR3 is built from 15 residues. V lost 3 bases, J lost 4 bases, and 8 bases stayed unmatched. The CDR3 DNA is TGTGCCAGTAGTATTCTGGGTAGCGGGAAGTACGAGCAGTACTTC. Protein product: CASSILGSGKYEQYF.

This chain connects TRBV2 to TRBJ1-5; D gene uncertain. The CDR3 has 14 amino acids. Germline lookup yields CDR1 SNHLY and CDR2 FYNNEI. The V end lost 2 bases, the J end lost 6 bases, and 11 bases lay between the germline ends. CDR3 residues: CASSETASVQPQHF. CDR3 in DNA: TGTGCCAGCAGTGAAACAGCCTCTGTTCAGCCCCAGCATTTT. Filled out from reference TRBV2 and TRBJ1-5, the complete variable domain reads EPEVTQTPSHQVTQMGQEVILRCVPISNHLYFYWYRQILGQKVEFLVSFYNNEISEKSEIFDDQFSVERPDGSNFTLKIRSTKLEDSAMYFCASSETASVQPQHFGDGTRLSIL.

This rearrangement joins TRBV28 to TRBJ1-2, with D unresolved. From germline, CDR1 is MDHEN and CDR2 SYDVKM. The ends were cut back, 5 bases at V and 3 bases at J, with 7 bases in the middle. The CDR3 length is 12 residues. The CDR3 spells CASSQLDYGYTF. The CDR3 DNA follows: TGTGCCAGCAGTCAGCTAGACTATGGCTACACCTTC.

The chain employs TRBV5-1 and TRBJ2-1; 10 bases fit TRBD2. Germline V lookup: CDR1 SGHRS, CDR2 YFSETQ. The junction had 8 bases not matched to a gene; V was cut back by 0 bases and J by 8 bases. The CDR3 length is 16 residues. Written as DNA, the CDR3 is TGCGCCAGCAGCTTGGGAGCTAGCGGGAGATCCGATGAGCAGTTCTTC. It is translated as CASSLGASGRSDEQFF. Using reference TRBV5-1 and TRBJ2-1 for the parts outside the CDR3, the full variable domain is KAGVTQTPRYLIKTRGQQVTLSCSPISGHRSVSWYQQTPGQGLQFLFEYFSETQRNKGNFPGRFSGRQFSNSRSEMNVSTLELGDSALYLCASSLGASGRSDEQFFGPGTRLTVL.

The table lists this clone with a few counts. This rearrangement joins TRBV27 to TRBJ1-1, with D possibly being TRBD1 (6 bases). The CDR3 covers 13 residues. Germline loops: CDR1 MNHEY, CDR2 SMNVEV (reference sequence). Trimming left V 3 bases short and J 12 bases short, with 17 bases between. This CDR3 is CASSLAAGAGTFF. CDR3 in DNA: TGTGCCAGCAGTTTGGCGGCAGGGGCCGGGACTTTCTTT.

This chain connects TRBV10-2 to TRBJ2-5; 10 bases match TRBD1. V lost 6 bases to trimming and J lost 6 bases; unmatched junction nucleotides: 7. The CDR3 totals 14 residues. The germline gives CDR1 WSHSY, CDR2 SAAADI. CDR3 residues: CASRLGGQGKTQYF. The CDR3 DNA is TGCGCCAGCAGGTTAGGGGGACAGGGGAAGACCCAGTACTTC.

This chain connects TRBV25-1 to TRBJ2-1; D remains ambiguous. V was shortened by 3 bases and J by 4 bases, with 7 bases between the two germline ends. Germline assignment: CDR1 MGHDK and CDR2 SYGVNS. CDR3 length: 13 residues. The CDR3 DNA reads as TGTGCCAGCAGTGAGGCCCGGTACAATGAGCAGTTCTTC. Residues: CASSEARYNEQFF.

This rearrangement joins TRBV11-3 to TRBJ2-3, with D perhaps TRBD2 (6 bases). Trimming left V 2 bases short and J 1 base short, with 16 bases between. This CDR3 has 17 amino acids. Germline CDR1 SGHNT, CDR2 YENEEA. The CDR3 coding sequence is TGTGCCAGCAGCTTATTTGGAGGGAAGGCTGGCACAGATACGCAGTATTTT. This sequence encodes CASSLFGGKAGTDTQYF.

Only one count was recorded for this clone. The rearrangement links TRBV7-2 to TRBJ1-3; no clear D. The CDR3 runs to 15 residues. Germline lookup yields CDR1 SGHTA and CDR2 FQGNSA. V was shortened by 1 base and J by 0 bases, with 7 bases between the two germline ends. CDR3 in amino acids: CASSLGHLSGNTIYF. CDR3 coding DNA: TGTGCCAGCAGCTTAGGGCATCTCTCTGGAAACACCATATATTTT. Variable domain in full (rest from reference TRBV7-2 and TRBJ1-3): GAGVSQSPSNKVTEKGKDVELRCDPISGHTALYWYRQSLGQGLEFLIYFQGNSAPDKSGLPSDRFSAERTGGSVSTLTIQRTQQEDSAVYLCASSLGHLSGNTIYFGEGSWLTVV.

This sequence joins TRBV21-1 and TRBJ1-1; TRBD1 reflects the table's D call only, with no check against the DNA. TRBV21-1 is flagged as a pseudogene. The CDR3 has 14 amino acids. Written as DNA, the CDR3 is TGTGCCAGCAGCAAAGGACAGACGAACACTGAAGCTTTCTTT. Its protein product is CASSKGQTNTEAFF.

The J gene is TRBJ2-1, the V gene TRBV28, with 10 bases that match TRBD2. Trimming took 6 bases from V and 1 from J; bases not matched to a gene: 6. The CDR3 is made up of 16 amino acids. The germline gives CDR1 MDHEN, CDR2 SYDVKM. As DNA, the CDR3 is TGTGCCAGCAGGCCCCTACTAGCGGGATCCTACAATGAGCAGTTCTTC. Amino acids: CASRPLLAGSYNEQFF. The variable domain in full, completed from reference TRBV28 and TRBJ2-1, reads DVKVTQSSRYLVKRTGEKVFLECVQDMDHENMFWYRQDPGLGLRLIYFSYDVKMKEKGDIPEGYSVSREKKERFSLILESASTNQTSMYLCASRPLLAGSYNEQFFGPGTRLTVL.

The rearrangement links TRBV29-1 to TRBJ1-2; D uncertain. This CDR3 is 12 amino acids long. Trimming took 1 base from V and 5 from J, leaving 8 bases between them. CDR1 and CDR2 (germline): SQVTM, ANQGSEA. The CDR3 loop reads CSVEVRQYGYTF. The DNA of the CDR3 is TGCAGCGTTGAAGTAAGGCAGTATGGCTACACCTTC.

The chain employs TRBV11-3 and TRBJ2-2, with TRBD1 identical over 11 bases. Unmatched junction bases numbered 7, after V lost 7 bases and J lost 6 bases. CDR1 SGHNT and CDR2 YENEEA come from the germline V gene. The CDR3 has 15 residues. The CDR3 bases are TGTGCCAGCATGCTGGGACAGGGGGAGGCCGGGGAGCTGTTTTTT. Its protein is CASMLGQGEAGELFF.

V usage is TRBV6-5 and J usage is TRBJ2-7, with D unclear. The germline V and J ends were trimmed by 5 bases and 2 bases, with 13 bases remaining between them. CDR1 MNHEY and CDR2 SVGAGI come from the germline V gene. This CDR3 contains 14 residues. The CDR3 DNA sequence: TGTGCCAGCAGTACCCATTTTCCGACCTACGAGCAGTACTTC. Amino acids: CASSTHFPTYEQYF.

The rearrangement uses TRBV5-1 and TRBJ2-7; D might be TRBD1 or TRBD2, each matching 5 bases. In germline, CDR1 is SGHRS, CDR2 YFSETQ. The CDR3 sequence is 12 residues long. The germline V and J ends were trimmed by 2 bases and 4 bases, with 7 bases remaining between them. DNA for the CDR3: TGCGCCAGCAGCTTTGAGGGGTACGAGCAGTACTTC. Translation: CASSFEGYEQYF. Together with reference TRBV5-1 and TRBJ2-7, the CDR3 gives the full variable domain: KAGVTQTPRYLIKTRGQQVTLSCSPISGHRSVSWYQQTPGQGLQFLFEYFSETQRNKGNFPGRFSGRQFSNSRSEMNVSTLELGDSALYLCASSFEGYEQYFGPGTRLTVT.

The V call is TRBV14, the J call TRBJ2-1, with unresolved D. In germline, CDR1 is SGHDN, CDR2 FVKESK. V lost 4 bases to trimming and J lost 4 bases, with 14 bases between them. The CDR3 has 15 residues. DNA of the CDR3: TGTGCCAGCAGCCCCAACTATGGGCTTTACAATGAGCAGTTCTTC. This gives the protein CASSPNYGLYNEQFF.

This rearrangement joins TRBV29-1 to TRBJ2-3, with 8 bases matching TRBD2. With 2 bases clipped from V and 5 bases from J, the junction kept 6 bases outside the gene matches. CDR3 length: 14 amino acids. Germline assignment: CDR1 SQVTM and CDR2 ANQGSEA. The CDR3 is CSVESGSNGDTQYF. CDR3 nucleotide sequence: TGCAGCGTTGAAAGCGGGAGTAACGGAGATACGCAGTATTTT.

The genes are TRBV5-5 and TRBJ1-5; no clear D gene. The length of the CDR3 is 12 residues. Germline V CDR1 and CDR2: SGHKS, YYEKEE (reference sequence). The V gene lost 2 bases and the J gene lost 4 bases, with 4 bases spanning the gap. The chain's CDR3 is CASSLSNQPQHF. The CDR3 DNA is TGTGCCAGCAGCTTAAGTAATCAGCCCCAGCATTTT.